This T cell receptor beta chain was identified during a study of neurological immune-mediated disorders. MiXCR, applied by TCRdb to the 5' RACE reads, yields one record per CDR3 protein. Of around 48,000 distinct CDR3 sequences in the sample, around 10% were seen once. This clonotype came up many times. V shed 0 bases, J shed 2 bases, and the junction held 5 bases outside the gene matches. Germline CDR1 SGDLS, CDR2 YYNGEE. CDR3 length: 16 amino acids. This clonotype was sampled from a woman between 35 and 50 years old with HTLV-1-associated myelopathy (HAM/TSP). The chain employs TRBV9 and TRBJ2-3, with 8 bases matching TRBD2. Specimen: PBMCs. Here the CDR3 DNA reads TGTGCCAGCAGCGTAGGAGGTAGCGGGGCCACAGATACGCAGTATTTT. Its translation: CASSVGGSGATDTQYF.